A single sample gave rise to the 24 T cell receptor beta chains below, sequenced in a study of beta chain features in type 1 diabetes. What was sequenced were expressed TCRB transcripts, since all of the isolated RNA had been reverse transcribed. Produced via immunoSEQ multiplex PCR; TCRdb's table is partial and in-frame only. This sample has 160,000 or so clones; approximately 12% occur once, and the top ten carry under 2.5%. Sequences were obtained from central memory CD4+ T cells from blood. The receptors come from a man aged 18 to 30 in good health.

This clone was seen a handful of times. The CDR3 region has the DNA TGTGCCAGCAGAGGCCCACGGGATACGCAGTATTTT. Its translation is CASRGPRDTQYF. The chain is built from TRBV28 and TRBJ2-3; D call uncertain. This CDR3 is built from 12 residues. V gave up 6 bases and J gave up 6 bases, with 10 bases separating them. The germline V gene encodes CDR1 MDHEN and CDR2 SYDVKM.

A few counts support this clone. V usage is TRBV11-3 and J usage is TRBJ1-1, with TRBD1 identical over 10 bases. The germline V gene encodes CDR1 SGHNT and CDR2 YENEEA. Trimming removed 4 bases from V and 5 bases from J; junction bases left unmatched: 7. The CDR3 extends over 15 amino acids. CDR3 DNA sequence: TGTGCCAGCAGCTCAGGGGACAGGGGAGGGACTGAAGCTTTCTTT. Residues: CASSSGDRGGTEAFF. The whole variable domain, filled in from reference TRBV11-3 and TRBJ1-1, reads EAGVVQSPRYKIIEKKQPVAFWCNPISGHNTLYWYLQNLGQGPELLIRYENEEAVDDSQLPKDRFSAERLKGVDSTLKIQPAELGDSAVYLCASSSGDRGGTEAFFGQGTRLTVV.

V and J are TRBV14 and TRBJ1-3; a possible D gene is TRBD1 (5 bases). This CDR3 has 16 amino acids. V was clipped by 3 bases and J by 1 base, with 13 bases between them. Germline lookup yields CDR1 SGHDN and CDR2 FVKESK. The CDR3 region has the DNA TGTGCCAGCAGCCACTCCCAGCCAGGGTCTGGAAACACCATATATTTT. It encodes CASSHSQPGSGNTIYF.

The chain joins TRBV28 to TRBJ2-5, with no clear D. The V gene lost 5 bases and the J gene lost 5 bases, with 18 bases spanning the gap. The CDR3 is 15 amino acids. In germline, CDR1 is MDHEN, CDR2 SYDVKM. Written as DNA, the CDR3 is TGTGCCAGCAGTGCGCGTAAGGAGTTGTTGGAGACCCAGTACTTC. Its protein is CASSARKELLETQYF.

This clone was seen only a few times. The sample carries other DNA sequences with the same CDR3. This chain links TRBV28 with TRBJ1-1; D unclear. CDR1 is MDHEN, CDR2 SYDVKM, per germline. V dropped 2 bases and J dropped 4 bases, with 5 bases sitting between them. This CDR3 region has 12 residues. For the CDR3, the DNA is TGTGCCAGCAGTTTACAGAGCACTGAAGCTTTCTTT. This codes for CASSLQSTEAFF.

This sequence joins TRBV30 and TRBJ2-1, with D possibly being TRBD2 (5 bases). Germline V gene sequence: CDR1 GTSNPN, CDR2 SVGIG (reference sequence). Trimming pared 0 bases from V and 9 bases from J, leaving 12 bases between. The CDR3 extends over 13 amino acids. CDR3 sequence reads: CAWSVQSGSEQFF. The CDR3 region has the DNA TGTGCCTGGAGTGTACAGAGCGGCAGTGAGCAGTTCTTC.

This clone was counted only a few times. The V call is TRBV5-4, the J call TRBJ2-5; 9 nucleotides line up with TRBD1. The J call is uncertain, as TRBJ2-7 better fits the DNA end. The CDR3 contains 15 residues. Germline CDR1 and CDR2: SGHNT and YYREEE (reference sequence). CDR3 amino acids: CASSLGQGTIYEQYF. The CDR3 nucleotides read TGTGCCAGCAGCTTAGGACAGGGGACGATCTACGAGCAGTACTTC.

This clone was recorded a few times. The chain couples TRBV29-1 to TRBJ2-3, with unresolved D. The CDR3 is made up of 14 amino acids. In germline, CDR1 is SQVTM, CDR2 ANQGSEA. The ends were cut back, 2 bases at V and 4 bases at J, with 13 bases in the middle. The CDR3 spells CSVEKADSPDTQYF. CDR3 nucleotide sequence: TGCAGCGTTGAAAAGGCGGATAGCCCAGATACGCAGTATTTT.

J is TRBJ1-2 and V is TRBV15; TRBD1 agrees at 8 bases. J was trimmed by 8 bases and V by 0 bases; bases with no gene match: 8. The CDR3 sequence is 15 residues long. The germline CDR1 and CDR2 sequences are LNHNV and YYDKDF (reference sequence). The CDR3 is CATSRDGRTGSGYTF. In DNA form, the CDR3 reads TGTGCCACCAGCAGAGATGGAAGGACAGGGTCCGGCTACACCTTC.

The V gene is TRBV13, the J gene TRBJ2-3; D is uncertain. This CDR3 comprises 14 residues. The germline CDR1 and CDR2 sequences are PRHDT and FYEKMQ (reference sequence). With 11 bases removed from V and 4 bases from J, the gap between germline ends came to 19 bases. For the CDR3, the DNA is TGTGCCTCCCGACTGATCGATGGGGCAGATACGCAGTATTTT. It translates to CASRLIDGADTQYF.

The J gene is TRBJ2-5, the V gene TRBV5-1; 13 bases map to TRBD2. CDR1 SGHRS and CDR2 YFSETQ come from the germline V gene. CDR3 length: 15 amino acids. V was clipped by 2 bases and J by 5 bases; unmatched bases: 3. The CDR3 loop reads CASSFGTSGAETQYF. As DNA, the CDR3 is TGCGCCAGCAGCTTCGGGACTAGCGGGGCGGAGACCCAGTACTTC.

This clone was counted only a few times. The chain employs TRBV19 and TRBJ2-7; TRBD2 matches at 8 bases. The V gene end was trimmed by 4 bases and the J gene end by 4 bases; junction bases not matched to a gene: 9. This CDR3 spans 15 amino acids. The germline gives CDR1 LNHDA, CDR2 SQIVND (reference sequence). The CDR3 reads CASSSRAGELYEQYF. The CDR3 region has the DNA TGTGCCAGTAGTAGTAGAGCGGGAGAGTTGTACGAGCAGTACTTC.

This clone has just a few counts. The rearrangement links TRBV7-2 to TRBJ2-3, with D perhaps TRBD2 (6 bases). The CDR3 is 15 residues long. V lost 7 bases, J lost 2 bases, and 16 bases lay in between. The V gene's germline CDR1 is SGHTA and CDR2 FQGNSA. The CDR3 sequence: CASTPRASATDTQYF. CDR3 in DNA: TGTGCCAGCACCCCCAGGGCTAGCGCCACAGATACGCAGTATTTT.

This clone showed up just a few times. The genes are TRBV6-1 and TRBJ2-7; 7 nucleotides line up with TRBD2. The V gene's germline CDR1 is MNHNS and CDR2 SASEGT. The V segment lost 3 bases and the J segment 2 bases; nucleotides outside the gene matches: 7. The length of the CDR3 is 15 residues. The CDR3 DNA sequence: TGTGCCAGCAGTGACCAACCCGGGACTACCTACGAGCAGTACTTC. Translated: CASSDQPGTTYEQYF.

In its sample, this clone was seen a few times. The rearrangement uses TRBV7-2 and TRBJ1-2; the D gene is possibly TRBD1 (5 bases). V gave up 1 base and J gave up 4 bases, with 16 bases separating them. The germline V gene has CDR1 SGHTA and CDR2 FQGNSA. This CDR3 is built from 16 residues. CDR3 sequence: CASSLDWRGSGYGYTF. CDR3 DNA sequence: TGTGCCAGCAGCTTAGATTGGAGGGGTTCGGGCTATGGCTACACCTTC.

This clone appeared many times. The chain joins TRBV4-3 to TRBJ2-1, with 9 positions matching TRBD1. The CDR3 length is 15 residues. V shed 4 bases, J shed 7 bases, and the junction held 8 bases outside the gene matches. Germline assignment: CDR1 LGHNA and CDR2 YSLEER. This CDR3 is CASSPQPGTGNEQFF. CDR3 DNA sequence: TGCGCCAGCAGCCCTCAACCCGGGACAGGGAATGAGCAGTTCTTC.

This clone was seen only a few times. The chain carries TRBV7-8 and TRBJ1-4, with D maybe TRBD1 (5 bases). This CDR3 spans 15 amino acids. Between the trimmed V and J ends, which lost 7 bases and 7 bases, there was a span of 19 bases. The germline V gene has CDR1 SGHVS and CDR2 FQNEAQ. The CDR3 protein is CASTQRAGVSEKLFF. The CDR3, as DNA: TGTGCCAGCACTCAACGTGCGGGGGTTAGTGAAAAACTGTTTTTT. The entire variable domain, with the rest obtained from reference TRBV7-8 and TRBJ1-4, is as follows: GAGVSQSPRYKVAKRGQDVALRCDPISGHVSLFWYQQALGQGPEFLTYFQNEAQLDKSGLPSDRFFAERPEGSVSTLKIQRTQQEDSAVYLCASTQRAGVSEKLFFGSGTQLSVL.

This clone has only a few counts. The chain is built from TRBV7-9 and TRBJ2-5; no clear D. The CDR3 consists of 14 residues. Per germline, CDR1 SEHNR and CDR2 FQNEAQ (reference sequence). Between the trimmed V and J ends, which lost 1 base and 2 bases, there was a span of 8 bases. This CDR3 is CASSLVNWQETQYF. In DNA form, the CDR3 reads TGTGCCAGCAGCTTAGTCAACTGGCAAGAGACCCAGTACTTC.

In this sample, this clone turned up a few times. This chain joins TRBV30 and TRBJ1-2, with D perhaps matching TRBD1 (5 bases). The CDR3 covers 13 residues. V lost 2 bases, J lost 4 bases, and 11 bases lay in between. Germline V gene sequence: CDR1 GTSNPN, CDR2 SVGIG (reference sequence). The CDR3: CAWSPGALYGYTF. The CDR3 nucleotides read TGTGCCTGGAGTCCTGGGGCACTCTATGGCTACACCTTC. Variable domain in full (rest from reference TRBV30 and TRBJ1-2): SQTIHQWPATLVQPVGSPLSLECTVEGTSNPNLYWYRQAAGRGLQLLFYSVGIGQISSEVPQNLSASRPQDRQFILSSKKLLLSDSGFYLCAWSPGALYGYTFGSGTRLTVV.

The chain uses TRBV7-2 and TRBJ1-1; D not resolved. This CDR3 is built from 11 residues. The V end was cut by 3 bases, the J end by 6 bases, with 5 bases between. Germline V gene sequence: CDR1 SGHTA, CDR2 FQGNSA. CDR3 nucleotides: TGTGCCAGCAGCTTGATGGCTGAAGCTTTCTTT. It yields the protein CASSLMAEAFF.

This clone was seen ten or more times. The chain has TRBV7-9 and TRBJ2-1, with D hard to call. CDR1 SEHNR and CDR2 FQNEAQ come from the germline V gene (reference sequence). The CDR3 spans 14 residues. Trimming left V 4 bases short and J 13 bases short, with 20 bases between. CDR3 nucleotide sequence: TGTGCCAGCAGCTCCCTCCGTCCTAACCCATTACAGTTCTTC. Translated, it gives CASSSLRPNPLQFF.

This clone was observed a handful of times. The DNA for the CDR3 is TGTGCCAGCAGCTTCGCCATCACAGATACGCAGTATTTT. Translating gives CASSFAITDTQYF. The rearrangement joins TRBV7-9 to TRBJ2-3; D call uncertain. The CDR3 consists of 13 residues. The V end was cut by 3 bases, the J end by 2 bases, with 6 bases between. Germline values: CDR1 SEHNR, CDR2 FQNEAQ (reference sequence).

DNA for the CDR3: TGTGCCAGCAGCTGGACAGGGGGCACTGAAGCTTTCTTT. Its protein is CASSWTGGTEAFF. The chain is built from TRBV7-3 and TRBJ1-1; 10 bases map to TRBD1. The ends lost 4 bases at V and 4 bases at J; junction bases unmatched: 0. CDR1 and CDR2 from the germline V gene are SGHTA and FQGTGA. The CDR3 is made up of 13 amino acids.

This clone was observed a few times. J is TRBJ2-3 and V is TRBV7-2, with a possible D match to TRBD2 (6 bases). The CDR3 spans 14 residues. CDR1 and CDR2 (germline): SGHTA, FQGNSA. V was shortened by 4 bases and J by 6 bases, with 14 bases between the two germline ends. The CDR3, as DNA: TGTGCCAGCAGCTCCTCGACGGGGAGGGATACGCAGTATTTT. It specifies CASSSSTGRDTQYF.